The clone carrying this T cell receptor (beta chain) was detected a few times. One entry per CDR3 protein results from TCRdb running MiXCR on the 5' RACE reads. The data show 70,000 to 90,000 distinct CDR3 sequences, roughly 10% seen once. The CDR3 has 12 amino acids. Per the germline V gene, CDR1 is LGHNA and CDR2 is YNFKEQ. V shed 10 bases and J shed 6 bases, with 14 bases lying between them. These data originate in a study of early T cells in non-severe SARS-CoV-2 infection. The genes are TRBV4-2 and TRBJ2-3; D tentatively fits TRBD1 or TRBD2 (5 bases each). The receptor's source is an adult who was a healthcare worker with PCR-confirmed SARS-CoV-2 infection or an uninfected control (not recorded which). Sample: whole blood, taken at baseline. The CDR3 DNA follows: TGTGCCACCGGGGCAGCCTACGATACGCAGTATTTT. It is translated as CATGAAYDTQYF.